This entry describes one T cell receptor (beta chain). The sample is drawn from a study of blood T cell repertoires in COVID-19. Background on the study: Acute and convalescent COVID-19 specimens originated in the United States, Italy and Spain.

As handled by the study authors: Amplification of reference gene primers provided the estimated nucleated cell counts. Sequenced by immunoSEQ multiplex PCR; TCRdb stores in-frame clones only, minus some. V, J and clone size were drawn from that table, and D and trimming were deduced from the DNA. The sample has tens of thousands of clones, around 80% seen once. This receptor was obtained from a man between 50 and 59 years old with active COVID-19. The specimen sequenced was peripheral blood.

The CDR3 reads CASAWAQGGQPQHF. The CDR3 DNA is TGTGCCAGCGCCTGGGCACAGGGTGGCCAGCCCCAGCATTTT. The genes are TRBV5-5 and TRBJ1-5, with D perhaps TRBD1 (6 bases). Per the germline V gene, CDR1 is SGHKS and CDR2 is YYEKEE (reference sequence). V gave up 7 bases and J gave up 7 bases, with 18 bases separating them. The CDR3 is made up of 14 amino acids.